This T cell receptor (beta chain) was found in a study of response to subunit inactivated influenza vaccine. The V and J ends lost 3 bases and 4 bases respectively, with 9 bases between them. This CDR3 has 12 residues. Per the germline V gene, CDR1 is SQVTM and CDR2 is ANQGSEA. Each CDR3 protein is one row after TCRdb ran MiXCR on the RT-PCR reads. The data hold around 600,000 distinct CDR3 sequences, with roughly 10% observed a single time. In addition, the sample was reused for a study of T cells expressing NK-cell markers. This second report adds: A 5'RACE template switching approach incorporating UMIs was used to make TCR beta cDNA. The study left the HCMV specificity of expanded NKG2C+ T cell clones unresolved.

Here the sequenced sample was PBMCs from blood, taken on the day of vaccination. The TCR was taken from a man aged 45 to 65 who received an inactivated influenza vaccine. The chain couples TRBV29-1 to TRBJ2-5; no clear D gene. The CDR3 region is CSVDPVGETQYF. Written as DNA, the CDR3 is TGCAGCGTTGATCCCGTCGGAGAGACCCAGTACTTC. The full variable domain, with the rest looked up from reference TRBV29-1 and TRBJ2-5, is SAVISQKPSRDICQRGTSLTIQCQVDSQVTMMFWYRQQPGQSLTLIATANQGSEATYESGFVIDKFPISRPNLTFSTLTVSNMSPEDSSIYLCSVDPVGETQYFGPGTRLLVL.